This T cell receptor (beta chain) was profiled in a study of blood T cell repertoires in COVID-19. Method: immunoSEQ multiplex PCR; TCRdb's copy keeps in-frame clones and lacks some. Among 150,000 to 200,000 clones listed, 80% to 90% were seen once. The ends lost 4 bases at V and 0 bases at J; junction bases unmatched: 6. Germline values: CDR1 KGHSH, CDR2 LQKENI. The CDR3 totals 15 residues. The receptor's source is a woman older than 75 with acute or convalescent COVID-19. This chain links TRBV18 with TRBJ2-7; 7 nucleotides line up with TRBD1. The source material was peripheral blood. The CDR3 is CASSLETGTSYEQYF. The CDR3 bases are TGTGCCAGCTCACTGGAGACAGGGACCTCCTACGAGCAGTACTTC.